Below are 28 T cell receptor beta chains sequenced from a single sample in a study of regulatory T cells in long-lasting Graves disease. HTBI primers from iRepertoire and Arm-PCR of CDR3 regions yielded the TCR beta libraries. TCRdb re-analysed the multiplex PCR reads in MiXCR, keeping a single row per CDR3 protein. The table records fewer than 550,000 distinct CDR3 sequences, about a fifth of them present only once. Documented time point: persistent/refractory GD, antithyroid drugs over 5 years with positive TRAb. From RNA extracted from PBMCs, the TCR library was made. Sequencing was performed on peripheral blood mononuclear cells (PBMCs), taken when the disease was refractory, from a patient treated with antithyroid drugs. The source is a female donor with Graves disease.

For this clonotype: Just one base apart from a much larger clone, this may be a read error. The CDR3 sequence: CAGSPVVGRSYNSPLHF. The CDR3 DNA sequence: TGTGCCGGCAGTCCCGTAGTAGGACGGTCCTATAATTCACCCCTCCACTTT. The chain carries TRBV27 and TRBJ1-6; D gene unclear. Germline V gene lookup returns CDR1 MNHEY and CDR2 SMNVEV (reference sequence). This CDR3 contains 17 residues.

The V call is TRBV10-3, the J call TRBJ2-2; D is uncertain. The germline V and J ends were trimmed by 6 bases and 0 bases, with 14 bases remaining between them. CDR1 and CDR2 from the germline V gene are ENHRY and SYGVKD. The CDR3 spans 16 residues. CDR3 in amino acids: CAISPLDGANTGELFF. The CDR3, as DNA: TGTGCCATCAGCCCGCTGGACGGCGCGAACACCGGGGAGCTGTTTTTT.

J is TRBJ1-2 and V is TRBV7-9; 7 bases map to TRBD1. This CDR3 has 17 amino acids. The germline V gene has CDR1 SEHNR and CDR2 FQNEAQ (reference sequence). The junction had 16 bases not matched to a gene; V was cut back by 4 bases and J by 5 bases. The CDR3 spells CASSSSGARTGVYGYTF. The CDR3 DNA reads TGTGCCAGCAGCTCCAGTGGGGCGAGGACAGGAGTTTATGGCTACACCTTC.

There are many counts of this clonotype. The chain combines TRBV2 with TRBJ2-2; TRBD1 agrees at 8 bases. The CDR3 extends over 13 amino acids. Germline loops: CDR1 SNHLY, CDR2 FYNNEI. CDR3 region: CATQGARTGELFF. CDR3 sequence (DNA): TGTGCAACGCAGGGGGCGCGCACCGGGGAGCTGTTTTTT.

The CDR3 is CASSDPDRGRVYTF. CDR3 DNA sequence: TGTGCCAGCAGTGACCCAGACAGGGGGCGAGTCTACACCTTC. This chain joins TRBV6-1 and TRBJ1-2; 10 nucleotides line up with TRBD1. V gave up 3 bases and J gave up 10 bases; unmatched junction bases: 8. The CDR3 extends over 14 amino acids. The V gene's germline CDR1 is MNHNS and CDR2 SASEGT.

This clonotype was recorded a few times. The J gene is TRBJ2-2, the V gene TRBV19, with 10 bases that match TRBD1. Germline CDR1 and CDR2: LNHDA and SQIVND (reference sequence). J was trimmed by 5 bases and V by 7 bases; bases with no gene match: 7. CDR3 size: 15 residues. Here the CDR3 reads CASNGQGGYTGELFF. The CDR3 nucleotides read TGTGCCAGTAACGGACAGGGGGGATATACCGGGGAGCTGTTTTTT.

This clonotype was seen more than once but under ten times. The chain combines TRBV19 with TRBJ1-4; the D gene is possibly TRBD1 (5 bases). Germline CDR1 and CDR2: LNHDA and SQIVND (reference sequence). The CDR3 has 14 residues. V lost 3 bases, J lost 5 bases, and 10 bases lay in between. CDR3 nucleotides: TGTGCCAGTAGTATTGGGGCCCCGAATGAAAAACTGTTTTTT. Translation gives CASSIGAPNEKLFF.

This clonotype showed up many times. The chain employs TRBV20-1 and TRBJ1-1, with D tentatively TRBD1 (6 bases). Trimming stripped 3 bases from V and 5 bases from J, with 19 bases between. Germline CDR1 reads DFQATT; CDR2 reads SNEGSKA (reference sequence). CDR3 size: 15 residues. CDR3 nucleotides: TGCAGTGCTAGGGACCAGTGGGGGCAAATGACTGAAGCTTTCTTT. This gives the protein CSARDQWGQMTEAFF.

This clonotype appeared once. This chain links TRBV28 with TRBJ2-3, with D perhaps matching TRBD1 or TRBD2 (5 bases each). The V gene lost 3 bases and the J gene lost 2 bases, with 12 bases spanning the gap. Germline CDR1 and CDR2: MDHEN and SYDVKM. This CDR3 is built from 15 residues. This CDR3 reads CASSLGDLSTDTQYF. Here the CDR3 DNA reads TGTGCCAGCAGTTTGGGGGACCTGTCCACAGATACGCAGTATTTT.

This clonotype was counted at least ten times. CDR3 in DNA: TGTGCCAGCAGTTTGGGGACAGAAGTCTATGGCTACACCTTC. It translates to CASSLGTEVYGYTF. This chain uses TRBV28 with TRBJ1-2; 7 bases line up with TRBD1. This CDR3 has 14 amino acids. Germline V lookup: CDR1 MDHEN, CDR2 SYDVKM. Trimming removed 3 bases from V and 4 bases from J; junction bases left unmatched: 5.

This chain joins TRBV25-1 and TRBJ1-2; D is unclear. V was trimmed by 1 base and J by 5 bases, leaving 8 bases between them. Germline V gene data show CDR1 as MGHDK and CDR2 as SYGVNS. This CDR3 is 13 amino acids long. DNA of the CDR3: TGTGCCAGCAGTGAATCGGGGAAATATGGCTACACCTTC. Translating gives CASSESGKYGYTF.

CDR3 DNA: TGTGCCACCTCCGGGACAGGGGTAGACTACGAGCAGTACTTC. It codes for CATSGTGVDYEQYF. The chain employs TRBV28 and TRBJ2-7; 10 bases agree with TRBD1. The V gene end was trimmed by 10 bases and the J gene end by 3 bases; junction bases not matched to a gene: 9. Germline CDR1 reads MDHEN; CDR2 reads SYDVKM. The CDR3 contains 14 residues.

V gene TRBV6-9 combines with J gene TRBJ1-1; 8 bases agree with TRBD1. The CDR3 length is 14 residues. V trimming: 4 bases; J trimming: 5 bases; junction bases outside the gene matches: 6. CDR1 is MNHGY and CDR2 is SVAAGI in the germline V gene. The CDR3 nucleotides read TGTGCCAGCAGTTTCTCGGACAGGGATACTGAAGCTTTCTTT. As protein: CASSFSDRDTEAFF.

This chain connects TRBV20-1 to TRBJ1-5, with unresolved D. The V end lost 1 base, the J end lost 3 bases, and 10 bases lay between the germline ends. The CDR3 has 14 residues. From germline, CDR1 is DFQATT and CDR2 SNEGSKA (reference sequence). The CDR3 sequence is CSARGRSDNQPQHF. CDR3 nucleotide sequence: TGCAGTGCTAGAGGCAGAAGTGACAATCAGCCCCAGCATTTT.

There are many counts of this clonotype. The rearrangement uses TRBV6-1 and TRBJ1-6; 7 nucleotides match TRBD1. Losses at the gene ends were 6 bases for V and 5 bases for J; bases not matched to a gene: 10. The CDR3 runs 16 residues. Per germline, CDR1 MNHNS and CDR2 SASEGT. The CDR3 DNA is TGTGCCAGCAGCCGGGACAGAATAGACGATAATTCACCCCTCCACTTT. Translated, it gives CASSRDRIDDNSPLHF.

Ten or more counts support this clonotype. The chain carries TRBV7-3 and TRBJ2-2; D call uncertain. The length of the CDR3 is 13 residues. Germline values: CDR1 SGHTA, CDR2 FQGTGA. Trimming cost V 2 bases and J 4 bases, with 5 bases left between them. The CDR3, as DNA: TGTGCCAGCAGCTTAGGGTTCACCGGGGAGCTGTTTTTT. Amino acids: CASSLGFTGELFF.

The chain is built from TRBV20-1 and TRBJ2-7; 8 nucleotides align to TRBD1. V shed 2 bases, J shed 2 bases, and the junction held 2 bases outside the gene matches. This CDR3 spans 13 amino acids. Germline assignment: CDR1 DFQATT and CDR2 SNEGSKA (reference sequence). This CDR3 is CSARSDRAYEQYF. The CDR3 nucleotides are TGCAGTGCTAGATCGGACAGGGCCTACGAGCAGTACTTC.

V usage is TRBV14 and J usage is TRBJ2-5; D unclear. Germline CDR1 SGHDN, CDR2 FVKESK. The length of the CDR3 is 17 residues. Trimming removed 3 bases at V and 2 bases at J, with 19 bases between. The CDR3 nucleotides are TGTGCCAGCAGCCAGCCAGAGGAAGACCTGTGGCAAGAGACCCAGTACTTC. Amino acid sequence: CASSQPEEDLWQETQYF.

There are a few counts of this clonotype. This chain links TRBV4-1 with TRBJ1-1; D is possibly TRBD1 (5 bases). V was cut by 2 bases and J by 1 base, with 8 bases left in between. Germline loops: CDR1 MGHRA, CDR2 YSYEKL. The CDR3 totals 14 residues. CDR3 protein: CASSQQGPNTEAFF. DNA for the CDR3: TGCGCCAGCAGCCAACAGGGACCGAACACTGAAGCTTTCTTT.

As concerns this clonotype: Compared with germline, one end of the junction differs, possibly owing to a read error. The chain carries TRBV14 and TRBJ1-2; D not resolved. The CDR3 totals 12 residues. The germline CDR1 and CDR2 sequences are SGHDN and FVKESK. The DNA of the CDR3 is TGTGCCAGCAGCCAAGATTTGGGAGGCTGCACCTTC. This sequence encodes CASSQDLGGCTF.

This clonotype has ten or more counts. This chain joins TRBV28 and TRBJ1-1; D is possibly TRBD1 (6 bases). This CDR3 spans 15 amino acids. CDR1 and CDR2 (germline): MDHEN, SYDVKM. Trimming left V 5 bases short and J 2 bases short, with 15 bases between. DNA of the CDR3: TGTGCCAGCAGTCCCCTGGGGGGGGGCAACACTGAAGCTTTCTTT. Amino acids: CASSPLGGGNTEAFF. Complete variable domain (other parts from reference TRBV28 and TRBJ1-1): DVKVTQSSRYLVKRTGEKVFLECVQDMDHENMFWYRQDPGLGLRLIYFSYDVKMKEKGDIPEGYSVSREKKERFSLILESASTNQTSMYLCASSPLGGGNTEAFFGQGTRLTVV.

This chain joins TRBV14 and TRBJ2-5; 8 bases are shared with TRBD2. CDR1 SGHDN and CDR2 FVKESK come from the germline V gene. The CDR3 runs to 16 residues. Losses at the gene ends were 2 bases for V and 2 bases for J; bases not matched to a gene: 7. The CDR3 loop is CASSQPPGGGQETQYF. The CDR3 nucleotides are TGTGCCAGCAGCCAACCCCCCGGGGGGGGACAAGAGACCCAGTACTTC.

In its sample, this clonotype was seen many times. This chain connects TRBV7-9 to TRBJ1-1, with 7 bases matching TRBD1. The CDR3 contains 16 residues. Trimming at V came to 4 bases and at J to 0 bases, leaving 8 bases not matched to a gene. The germline V gene has CDR1 SEHNR and CDR2 FQNEAQ (reference sequence). The CDR3 reads CASSSDTGTVNTEAFF. For the CDR3, the DNA is TGTGCCAGCAGCTCGGATACCGGGACAGTGAACACTGAAGCTTTCTTT.

This clonotype appeared a few times. The J gene is TRBJ1-1, the V gene TRBV6-1, with D possibly TRBD1 on 6 matching bases. Germline V lookup: CDR1 MNHNS, CDR2 SASEGT. V lost 10 bases and J lost 2, with 14 bases in between. The CDR3 runs 13 residues. The CDR3 region is CATGGTSNTEAFF. CDR3 coding DNA: TGTGCCACTGGGGGCACTTCTAACACTGAAGCTTTCTTT.

The chain has TRBV20-1 and TRBJ2-7; 8 bases align to TRBD1. With 6 bases clipped from V and 3 bases from J, the junction kept 7 bases outside the gene matches. Germline assignment: CDR1 DFQATT and CDR2 SNEGSKA (reference sequence). This CDR3 contains 13 residues. The CDR3 spells CSAARDRNYEQYF. DNA of the CDR3: TGCAGTGCAGCACGGGACAGGAACTACGAGCAGTACTTC.

There are many counts of this clonotype. The chain carries TRBV11-2 and TRBJ1-1, with D maybe TRBD1 (6 bases). Trimming shortened V by 4 bases and J by 6 bases, and 9 bases separated the two germline ends. The CDR3 extends over 12 amino acids. From germline, CDR1 is SGHAT and CDR2 FQNNGV. The CDR3 nucleotides read TGTGCCAGCAGCTCGGACAGCGCTGAAGCTTTCTTT. This gives the protein CASSSDSAEAFF.

This clonotype was detected many times. V usage is TRBV7-2 and J usage is TRBJ2-5; D gene uncertain. The V end lost 3 bases, the J end lost 0 bases, and 5 bases lay between the germline ends. CDR3 length: 13 residues. In germline, CDR1 is SGHTA, CDR2 FQGNSA. The CDR3 sequence is CASSFGHQETQYF. CDR3 sequence (DNA): TGTGCCAGCAGCTTTGGGCACCAAGAGACCCAGTACTTC.

The chain couples TRBV5-8 to TRBJ2-5; D could derive from TRBD1 or TRBD2 (6 bases each). The germline gives CDR1 SGHTS, CDR2 YDEGEE. Trimming took 7 bases from V and 5 from J, leaving 15 bases between them. CDR3 length equals 13 residues. DNA for the CDR3: TGTGCCAGCCCGAGGGGGGCGCGGGAGACCCAGTACTTC. Translated: CASPRGARETQYF.